This TCR beta chain was retrieved from a study of blood T cell repertoires in COVID-19. Study as a whole: Sources were T cells, B-cell-depleted T cells, or PBMCs; the material itself was cDNA or gDNA.

Authors' analysis steps: Nucleated cell number was recorded as an estimate derived from reference gene primer amplification. Some clones are missing from TCRdb's copy, which holds only in-frame ones; the method was immunoSEQ multiplex PCR. V and J calls and clone size follow that table, whereas D and trimming were derived from the DNA. The sample consists of 200,000 to 300,000 clones, about 83% of them appearing once. The V gene lost 5 bases and the J gene lost 2 bases, with 14 bases spanning the gap. CDR3 length equals 15 residues. Germline CDR1 reads SGHAT; CDR2 reads FQNNGV. This clone appeared once.

This TCR came from an elderly woman with COVID-19, enrolled during active disease. The chain couples TRBV11-2 to TRBJ2-3, with D perhaps matching TRBD2 (7 bases). Material: peripheral blood. CDR3 loop: CASSQGSGVTDTQYF. The CDR3 bases are TGTGCCAGCAGCCAGGGGAGCGGGGTCACAGATACGCAGTATTTT.